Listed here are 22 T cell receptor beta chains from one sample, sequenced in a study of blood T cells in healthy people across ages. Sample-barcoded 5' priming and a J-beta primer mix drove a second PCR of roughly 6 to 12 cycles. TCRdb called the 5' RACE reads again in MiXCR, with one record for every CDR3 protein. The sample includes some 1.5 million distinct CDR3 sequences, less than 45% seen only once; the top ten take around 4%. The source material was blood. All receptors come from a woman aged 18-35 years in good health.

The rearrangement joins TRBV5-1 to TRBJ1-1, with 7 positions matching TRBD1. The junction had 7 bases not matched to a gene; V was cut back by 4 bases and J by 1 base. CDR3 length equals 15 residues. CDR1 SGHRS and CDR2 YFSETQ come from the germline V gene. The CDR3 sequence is CASSRGTAENTEAFF. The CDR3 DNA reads TGCGCCAGCAGCCGAGGGACAGCAGAGAACACTGAAGCTTTCTTT.

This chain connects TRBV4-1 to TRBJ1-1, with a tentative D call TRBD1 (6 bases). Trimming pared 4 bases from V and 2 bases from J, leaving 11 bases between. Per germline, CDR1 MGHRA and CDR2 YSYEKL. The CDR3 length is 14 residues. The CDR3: CASSPSDRNTEAFF. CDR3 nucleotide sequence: TGCGCCAGCAGCCCCTCGGACAGAAACACTGAAGCTTTCTTT.

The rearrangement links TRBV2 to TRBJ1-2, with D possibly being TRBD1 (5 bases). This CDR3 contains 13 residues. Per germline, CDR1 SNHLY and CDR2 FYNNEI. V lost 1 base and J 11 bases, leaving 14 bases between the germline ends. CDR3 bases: TGTGCCAGCAGTGAAGAGAAGAGAGGGGCTTACACCTTC. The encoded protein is CASSEEKRGAYTF.

The CDR3 reads CSARIQDSDYGYTF. Here the CDR3 DNA reads TGCAGTGCTAGAATTCAGGACAGCGACTATGGCTACACCTTC. This chain links TRBV20-1 with TRBJ1-2, with a possible D match to TRBD1 (6 bases). The CDR3 covers 14 residues. The germline V gene has CDR1 DFQATT and CDR2 SNEGSKA (reference sequence). The V end was cut by 2 bases, the J end by 3 bases, with 13 bases between.

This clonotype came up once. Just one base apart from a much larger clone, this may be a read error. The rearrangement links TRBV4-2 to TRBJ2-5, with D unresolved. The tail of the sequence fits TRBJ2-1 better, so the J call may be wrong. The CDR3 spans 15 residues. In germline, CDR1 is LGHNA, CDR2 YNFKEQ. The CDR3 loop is CASSQDVYSQETQFF. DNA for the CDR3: TGTGCCAGCAGCCAAGATGTATACTCCCAAGAGACCCAGTTCTTC.

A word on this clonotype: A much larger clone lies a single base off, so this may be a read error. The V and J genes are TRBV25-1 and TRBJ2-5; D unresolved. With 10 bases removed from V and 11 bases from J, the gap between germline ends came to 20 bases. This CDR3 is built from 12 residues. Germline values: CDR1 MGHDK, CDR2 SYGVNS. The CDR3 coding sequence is TGTGCCACTAATGGGGTAGGCAATGAGCAGTACTTC. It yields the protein CATNGVGNEQYF.

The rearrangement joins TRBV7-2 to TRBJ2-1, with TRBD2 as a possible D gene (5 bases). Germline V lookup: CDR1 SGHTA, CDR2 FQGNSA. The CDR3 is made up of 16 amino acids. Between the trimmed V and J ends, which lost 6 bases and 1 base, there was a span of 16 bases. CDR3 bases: TGTGCCAGCAGACCGCTCTTGGGGAGTTCCTACAATGAGCAGTTCTTC. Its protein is CASRPLLGSSYNEQFF.

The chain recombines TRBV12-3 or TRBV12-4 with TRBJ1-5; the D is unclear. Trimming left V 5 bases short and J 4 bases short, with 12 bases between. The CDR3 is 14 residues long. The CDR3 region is CASSNPQKNQPQHF. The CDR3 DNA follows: TGTGCCAGCAGTAACCCCCAGAAAAATCAGCCCCAGCATTTT.

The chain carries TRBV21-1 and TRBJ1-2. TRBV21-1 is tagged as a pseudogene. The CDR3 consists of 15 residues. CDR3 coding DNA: TGTGCCAACAGCAAAGACGCAGGGTTCGTCTATGGCTACACCTTC. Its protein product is CANSKDAGFVYGYTF.

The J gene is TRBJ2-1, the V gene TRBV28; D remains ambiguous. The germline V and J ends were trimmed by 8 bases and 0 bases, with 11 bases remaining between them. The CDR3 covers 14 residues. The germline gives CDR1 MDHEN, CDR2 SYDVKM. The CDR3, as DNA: TGTGCCAGCTCCTCATCTTACTCCTACAATGAGCAGTTCTTC. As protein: CASSSSYSYNEQFF.

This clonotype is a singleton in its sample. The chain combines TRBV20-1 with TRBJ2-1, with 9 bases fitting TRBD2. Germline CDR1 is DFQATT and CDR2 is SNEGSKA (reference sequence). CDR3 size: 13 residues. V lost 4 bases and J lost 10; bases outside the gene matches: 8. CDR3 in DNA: TGCAGTGCTATAAAGCGGGGGGCCTTAGAGCAGTTCTTC. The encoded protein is CSAIKRGALEQFF.

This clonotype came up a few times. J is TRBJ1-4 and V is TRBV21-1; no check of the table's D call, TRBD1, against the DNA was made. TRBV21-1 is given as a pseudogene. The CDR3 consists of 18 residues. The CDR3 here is CASSPPGQGARANEKLFF. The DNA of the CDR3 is TGTGCCAGCAGCCCACCGGGACAGGGGGCGAGGGCTAATGAAAAACTGTTTTTT.

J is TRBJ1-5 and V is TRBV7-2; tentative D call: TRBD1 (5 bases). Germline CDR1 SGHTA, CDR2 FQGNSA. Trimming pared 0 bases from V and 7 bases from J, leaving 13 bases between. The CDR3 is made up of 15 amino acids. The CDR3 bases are TGTGCCAGCAGCTTAGCATCGGGGGTAGAGCAGCCCCAGCATTTT. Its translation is CASSLASGVEQPQHF.

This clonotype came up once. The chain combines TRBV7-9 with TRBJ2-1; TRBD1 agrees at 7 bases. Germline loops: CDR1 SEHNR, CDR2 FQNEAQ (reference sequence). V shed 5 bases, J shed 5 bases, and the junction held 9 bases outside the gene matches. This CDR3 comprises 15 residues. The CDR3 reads CASSQGQILNNEQFF. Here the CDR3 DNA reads TGTGCCAGCAGCCAGGGACAGATACTTAACAATGAGCAGTTCTTC. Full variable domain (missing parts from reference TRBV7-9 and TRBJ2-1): DTGVSQNPRHKITKRGQNVTFRCDPISEHNRLYWYRQTLGQGPEFLTYFQNEAQLEKSRLLSDRFSAERPKGSFSTLEIQRTEQGDSAMYLCASSQGQILNNEQFFGPGTRLTVL.

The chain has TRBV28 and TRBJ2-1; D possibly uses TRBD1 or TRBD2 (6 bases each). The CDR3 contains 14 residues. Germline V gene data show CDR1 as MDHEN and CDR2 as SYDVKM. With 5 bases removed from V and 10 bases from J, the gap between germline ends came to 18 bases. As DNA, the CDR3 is TGTGCCAGCAGTCCACCCAGGGGACTGTACGAGCAGTTCTTC. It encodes CASSPPRGLYEQFF.

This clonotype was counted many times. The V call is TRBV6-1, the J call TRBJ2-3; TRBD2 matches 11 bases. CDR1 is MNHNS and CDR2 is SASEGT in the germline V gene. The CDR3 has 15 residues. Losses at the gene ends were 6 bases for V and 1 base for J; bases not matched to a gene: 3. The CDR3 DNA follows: TGTGCCAGCAGCAGACTAGCGGGACGCACAGATACGCAGTATTTT. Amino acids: CASSRLAGRTDTQYF.

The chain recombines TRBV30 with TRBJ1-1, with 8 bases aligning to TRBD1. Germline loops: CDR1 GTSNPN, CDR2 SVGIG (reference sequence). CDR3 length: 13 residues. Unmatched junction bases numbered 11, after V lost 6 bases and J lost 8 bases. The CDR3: CACTDRGRIEAFF. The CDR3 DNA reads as TGTGCCTGTACAGACAGGGGTCGTATCGAAGCTTTCTTT.

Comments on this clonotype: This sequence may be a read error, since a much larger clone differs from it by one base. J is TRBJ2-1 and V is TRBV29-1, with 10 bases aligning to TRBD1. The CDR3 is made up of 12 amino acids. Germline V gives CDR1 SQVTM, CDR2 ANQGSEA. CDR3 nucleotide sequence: TGCGGCGGCCGGGACAGGGGCTATGAGCAGTTCTTC. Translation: CGGRDRGYEQFF.

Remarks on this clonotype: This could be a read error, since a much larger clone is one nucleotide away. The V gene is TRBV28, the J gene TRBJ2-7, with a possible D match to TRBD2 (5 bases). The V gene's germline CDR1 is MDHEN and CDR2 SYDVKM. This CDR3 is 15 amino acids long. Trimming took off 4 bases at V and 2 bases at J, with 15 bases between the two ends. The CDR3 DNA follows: TGTGCCAGCAGTTCCAGGACGGGGAGCCCCTACGAGCAGTACTTC. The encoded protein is CASSSRTGSPYEQYF.

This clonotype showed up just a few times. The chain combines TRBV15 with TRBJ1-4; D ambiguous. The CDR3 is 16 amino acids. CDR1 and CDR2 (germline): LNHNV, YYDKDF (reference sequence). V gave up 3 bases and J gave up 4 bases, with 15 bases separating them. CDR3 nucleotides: TGTGCCACCAGCAGCGGACGGACTCGGATTAATGAAAAACTGTTTTTT. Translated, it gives CATSSGRTRINEKLFF.

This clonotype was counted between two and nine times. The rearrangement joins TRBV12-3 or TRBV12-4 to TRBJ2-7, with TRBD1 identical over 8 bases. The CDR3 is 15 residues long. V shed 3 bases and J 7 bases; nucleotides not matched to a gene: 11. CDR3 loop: CASSFGRGPYNEQYF. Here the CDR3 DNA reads TGTGCCAGCAGTTTTGGCAGGGGGCCCTACAATGAGCAGTACTTC.

This chain's CDR3 is CASSQTILAGTTDTQYF. The CDR3 nucleotides read TGTGCCAGCAGCCAAACAATCCTAGCGGGGACCACAGATACGCAGTATTTT. The rearrangement uses TRBV3-1 and TRBJ2-3; 9 bases are a match to TRBD2. CDR1 and CDR2 from the germline V gene are LGHDT and YNNKEL (reference sequence). Trimming cost V 2 bases and J 2 bases; bases outside gene matches: 8. This CDR3 spans 17 amino acids.